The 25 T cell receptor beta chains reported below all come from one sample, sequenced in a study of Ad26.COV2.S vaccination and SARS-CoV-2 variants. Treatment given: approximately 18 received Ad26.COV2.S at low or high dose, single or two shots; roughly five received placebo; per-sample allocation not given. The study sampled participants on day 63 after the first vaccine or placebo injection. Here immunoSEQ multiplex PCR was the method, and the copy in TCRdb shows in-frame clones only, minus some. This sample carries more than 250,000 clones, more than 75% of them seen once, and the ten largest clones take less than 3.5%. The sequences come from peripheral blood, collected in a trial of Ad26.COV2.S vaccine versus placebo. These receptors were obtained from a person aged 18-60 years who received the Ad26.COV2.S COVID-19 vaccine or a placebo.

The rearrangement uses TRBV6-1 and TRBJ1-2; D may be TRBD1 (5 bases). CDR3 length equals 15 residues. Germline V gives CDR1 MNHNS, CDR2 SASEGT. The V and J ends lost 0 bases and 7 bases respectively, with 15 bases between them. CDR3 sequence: CASSEAWGGSRGYTF. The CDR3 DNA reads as TGTGCCAGCAGTGAAGCTTGGGGGGGAAGTCGTGGCTACACCTTC.

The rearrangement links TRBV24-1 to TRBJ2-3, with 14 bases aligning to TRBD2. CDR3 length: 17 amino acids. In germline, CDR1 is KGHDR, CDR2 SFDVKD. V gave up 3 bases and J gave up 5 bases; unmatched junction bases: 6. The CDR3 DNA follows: TGTGCCACCAGTGATACGGGACTAGCGGGAGTACGAGATACGCAGTATTTT. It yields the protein CATSDTGLAGVRDTQYF.

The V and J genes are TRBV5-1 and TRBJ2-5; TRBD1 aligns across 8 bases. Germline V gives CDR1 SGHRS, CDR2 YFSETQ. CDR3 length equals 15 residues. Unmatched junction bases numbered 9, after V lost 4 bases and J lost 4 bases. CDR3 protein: CASSVTGGVGETQYF. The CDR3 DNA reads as TGCGCCAGCAGCGTAACAGGGGGTGTAGGAGAGACCCAGTACTTC. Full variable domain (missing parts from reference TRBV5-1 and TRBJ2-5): KAGVTQTPRYLIKTRGQQVTLSCSPISGHRSVSWYQQTPGQGLQFLFEYFSETQRNKGNFPGRFSGRQFSNSRSEMNVSTLELGDSALYLCASSVTGGVGETQYFGPGTRLLVL.

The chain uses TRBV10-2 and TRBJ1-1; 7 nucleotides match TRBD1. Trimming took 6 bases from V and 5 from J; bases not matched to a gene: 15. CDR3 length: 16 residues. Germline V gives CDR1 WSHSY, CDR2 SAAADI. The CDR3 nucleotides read TGCGCCAGCAGGGGGGGCACAGGGGCGGAGGGAACTGAAGCTTTCTTT. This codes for CASRGGTGAEGTEAFF.

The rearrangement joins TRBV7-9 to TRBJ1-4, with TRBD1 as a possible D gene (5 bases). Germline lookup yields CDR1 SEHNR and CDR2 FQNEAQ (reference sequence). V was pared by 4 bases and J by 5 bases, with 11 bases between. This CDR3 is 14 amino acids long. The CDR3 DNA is TGTGCCAGCAGCTCGGGGGTTGGCAATGAAAAACTGTTTTTT. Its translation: CASSSGVGNEKLFF.

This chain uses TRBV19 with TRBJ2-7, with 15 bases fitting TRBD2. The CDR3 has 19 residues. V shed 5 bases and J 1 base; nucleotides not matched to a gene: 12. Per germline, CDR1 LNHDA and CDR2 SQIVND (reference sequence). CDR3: CASSGGLAGGWSRSYEQYF. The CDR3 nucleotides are TGTGCCAGTAGTGGGGGACTAGCGGGAGGATGGTCGCGGTCCTACGAGCAGTACTTC.

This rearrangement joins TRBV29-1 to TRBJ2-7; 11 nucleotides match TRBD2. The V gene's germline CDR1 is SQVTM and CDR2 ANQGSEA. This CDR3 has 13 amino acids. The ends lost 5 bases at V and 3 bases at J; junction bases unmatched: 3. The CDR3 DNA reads TGCAGCGTTTCAACTAGCGGGAGCTACGAGCAGTACTTC. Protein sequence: CSVSTSGSYEQYF.

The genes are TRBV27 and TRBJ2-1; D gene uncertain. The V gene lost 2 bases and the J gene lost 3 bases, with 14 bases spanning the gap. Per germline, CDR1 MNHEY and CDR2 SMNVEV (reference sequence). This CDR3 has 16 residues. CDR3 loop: CASSLVPGSHYNEQFF. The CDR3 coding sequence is TGTGCCAGCAGTTTAGTTCCGGGTTCACACTACAATGAGCAGTTCTTC.

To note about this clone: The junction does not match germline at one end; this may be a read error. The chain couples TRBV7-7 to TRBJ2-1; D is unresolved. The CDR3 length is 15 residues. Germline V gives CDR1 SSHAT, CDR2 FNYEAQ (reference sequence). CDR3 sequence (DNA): TGTGCTAGCAGCCCGAGAGTTGTTTCCTACAATGAGCAGTTCTTC. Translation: CASSPRVVSYNEQFF. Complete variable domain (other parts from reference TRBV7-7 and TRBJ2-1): GAGVSQSPRYKVTKRGQDVTLRCDPISSHATLYWYQQALGQGPEFLTYFNYEAQPDKSGLPSDRFSAERPEGSISTLTIQRTEQRDSAMYRCASSPRVVSYNEQFFGPGTRLTVL.

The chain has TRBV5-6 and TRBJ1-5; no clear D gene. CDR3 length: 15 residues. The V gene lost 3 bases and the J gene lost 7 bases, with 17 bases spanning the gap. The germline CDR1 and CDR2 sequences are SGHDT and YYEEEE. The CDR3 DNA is TGTGCCAGCAGCTCTACCCCCGGCAGAAGGCAGCCCCAGCATTTT. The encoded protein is CASSSTPGRRQPQHF.

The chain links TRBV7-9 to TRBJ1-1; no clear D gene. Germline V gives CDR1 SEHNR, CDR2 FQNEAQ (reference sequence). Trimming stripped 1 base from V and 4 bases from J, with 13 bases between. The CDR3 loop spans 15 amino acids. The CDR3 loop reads CASSLGELRGTEAFF. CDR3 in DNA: TGTGCCAGCAGCTTAGGGGAGTTGCGGGGCACTGAAGCTTTCTTT.

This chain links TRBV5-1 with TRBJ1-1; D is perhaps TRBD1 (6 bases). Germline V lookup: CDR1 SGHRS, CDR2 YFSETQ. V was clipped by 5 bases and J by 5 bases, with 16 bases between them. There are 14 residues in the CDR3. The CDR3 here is CASSGGGARTEAFF. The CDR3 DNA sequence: TGCGCCAGCAGTGGAGGGGGAGCACGGACTGAAGCTTTCTTT.

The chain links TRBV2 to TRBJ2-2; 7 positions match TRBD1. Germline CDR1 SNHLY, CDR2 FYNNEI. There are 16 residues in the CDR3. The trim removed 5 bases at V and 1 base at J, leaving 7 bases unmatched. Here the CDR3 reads CASSPSTGLNTGELFF. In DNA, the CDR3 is TGTGCCAGCAGTCCGTCGACAGGGCTGAACACCGGGGAGCTGTTTTTT. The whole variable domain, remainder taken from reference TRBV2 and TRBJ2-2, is EPEVTQTPSHQVTQMGQEVILRCVPISNHLYFYWYRQILGQKVEFLVSFYNNEISEKSEIFDDQFSVERPDGSNFTLKIRSTKLEDSAMYFCASSPSTGLNTGELFFGEGSRLTVL.

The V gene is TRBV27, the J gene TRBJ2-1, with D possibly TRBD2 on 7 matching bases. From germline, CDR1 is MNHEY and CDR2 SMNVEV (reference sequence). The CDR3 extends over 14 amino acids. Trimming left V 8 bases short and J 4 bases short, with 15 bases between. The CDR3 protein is CASAVGGGYNEQFF. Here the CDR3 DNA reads TGTGCCAGCGCGGTGGGAGGGGGGTACAATGAGCAGTTCTTC.

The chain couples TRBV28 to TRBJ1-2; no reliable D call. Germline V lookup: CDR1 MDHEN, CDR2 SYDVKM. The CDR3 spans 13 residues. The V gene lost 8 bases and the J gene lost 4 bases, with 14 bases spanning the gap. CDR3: CASDAQPTYGYTF. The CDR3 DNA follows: TGTGCCAGCGACGCACAGCCGACCTATGGCTACACCTTC.

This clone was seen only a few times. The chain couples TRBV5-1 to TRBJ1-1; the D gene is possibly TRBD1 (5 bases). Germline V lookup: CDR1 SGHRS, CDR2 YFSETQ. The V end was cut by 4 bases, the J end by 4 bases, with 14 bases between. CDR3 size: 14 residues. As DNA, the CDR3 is TGCGCCAGCAGCACCCAGGGAGATGGCACTGAAGCTTTCTTT. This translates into CASSTQGDGTEAFF.

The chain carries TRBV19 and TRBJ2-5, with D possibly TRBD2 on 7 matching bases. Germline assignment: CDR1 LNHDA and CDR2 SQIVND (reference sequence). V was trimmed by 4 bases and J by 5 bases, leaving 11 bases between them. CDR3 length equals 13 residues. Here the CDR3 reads CASSSGGGETQYF. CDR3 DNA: TGTGCCAGTAGTAGCGGGGGCGGTGAGACCCAGTACTTC.

CDR3 nucleotides: TGCAGCGTTTTAGGACAGGGGACTGAAGCTTTCTTT. Translated: CSVLGQGTEAFF. The chain recombines TRBV29-1 with TRBJ1-1, with 9 positions matching TRBD1. Germline trimming cut 5 bases from V and 5 bases from J; bases unmatched to any gene: 3. This CDR3 is built from 12 residues. CDR1 is SQVTM, CDR2 ANQGSEA, per germline.

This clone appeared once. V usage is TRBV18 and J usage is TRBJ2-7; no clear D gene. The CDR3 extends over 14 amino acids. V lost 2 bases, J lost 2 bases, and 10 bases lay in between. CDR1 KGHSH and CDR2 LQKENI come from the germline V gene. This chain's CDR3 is CASSPGEGPYEQYF. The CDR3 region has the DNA TGTGCCAGCTCACCAGGGGAAGGTCCCTACGAGCAGTACTTC.

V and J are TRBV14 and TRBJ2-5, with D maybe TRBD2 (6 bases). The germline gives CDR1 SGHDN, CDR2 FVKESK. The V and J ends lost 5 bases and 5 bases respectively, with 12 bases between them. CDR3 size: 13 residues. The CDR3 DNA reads TGTGCCAGCAGCGTGCGGGGCTCGGAGACCCAGTACTTC. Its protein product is CASSVRGSETQYF.

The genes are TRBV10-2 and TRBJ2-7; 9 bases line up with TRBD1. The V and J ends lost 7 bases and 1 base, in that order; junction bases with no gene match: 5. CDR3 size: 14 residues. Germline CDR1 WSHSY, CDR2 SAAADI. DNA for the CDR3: TGCGCCAGCATATCGGACAGGGGATCCTACGAGCAGTACTTC. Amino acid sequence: CASISDRGSYEQYF.

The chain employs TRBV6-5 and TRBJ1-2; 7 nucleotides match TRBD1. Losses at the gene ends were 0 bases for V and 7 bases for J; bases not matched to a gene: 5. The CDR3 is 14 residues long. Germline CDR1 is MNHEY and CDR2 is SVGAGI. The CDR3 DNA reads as TGTGCCAGCAGTTACTCCGACAGGGTCGGTGGCTACACCTTC. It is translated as CASSYSDRVGGYTF.

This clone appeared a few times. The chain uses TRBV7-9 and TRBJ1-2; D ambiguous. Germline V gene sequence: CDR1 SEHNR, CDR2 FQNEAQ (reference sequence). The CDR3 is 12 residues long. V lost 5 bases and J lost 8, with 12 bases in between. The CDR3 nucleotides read TGTGCCAGCAGCCTGGTGGTTTCGGGCTACACCTTC. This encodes CASSLVVSGYTF. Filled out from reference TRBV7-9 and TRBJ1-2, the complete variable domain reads DTGVSQNPRHKITKRGQNVTFRCDPISEHNRLYWYRQTLGQGPEFLTYFQNEAQLEKSRLLSDRFSAERPKGSFSTLEIQRTEQGDSAMYLCASSLVVSGYTFGSGTRLTVV.

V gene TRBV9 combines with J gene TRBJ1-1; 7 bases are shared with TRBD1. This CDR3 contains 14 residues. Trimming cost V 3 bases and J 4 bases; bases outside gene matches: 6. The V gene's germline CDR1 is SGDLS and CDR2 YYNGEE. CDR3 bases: TGTGCCAGCAGCGGAGGGACAGCCTTCACTGAAGCTTTCTTT. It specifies CASSGGTAFTEAFF.

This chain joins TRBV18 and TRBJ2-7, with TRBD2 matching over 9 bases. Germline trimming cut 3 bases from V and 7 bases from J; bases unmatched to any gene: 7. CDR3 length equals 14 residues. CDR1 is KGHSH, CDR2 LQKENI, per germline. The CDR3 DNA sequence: TGTGCCAGCTCACCTAACCCTCTAGCGGGAGAGCAGTACTTC. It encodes CASSPNPLAGEQYF. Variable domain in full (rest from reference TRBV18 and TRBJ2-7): NAGVMQNPRHLVRRRGQEARLRCSPMKGHSHVYWYRQLPEEGLKFMVYLQKENIIDESGMPKERFSAEFPKEGPSILRIQQVVRGDSAAYFCASSPNPLAGEQYFGPGTRLTVT.